This T cell receptor beta chain was captured by sequencing in a study of cytomegalovirus exposure and HLA in healthy donors. The study, taken as a whole, reports: Associated with cytomegalovirus, according to the listing, were 150 to 200 TCR beta chains. In a later analysis, CMV-associated beta chains were mostly HLA-associated, it appeared. Rare TCR sequences dominated, though some public TCRs recurred in many donors.

Details on this clone: Its antigen is not known.

PCR was performed using 60 Vbeta and 13 Jbeta primers. Method: immunoSEQ multiplex PCR; TCRdb's copy keeps in-frame clones and lacks some. The sample consists of 150,000 to 200,000 clones, about 79% of them appearing once. The CDR3 runs to 13 residues. From germline, CDR1 is SGHDT and CDR2 YYEEEE. Trimming took 9 bases from V and 1 from J, leaving 13 bases between them. Among the donors, all were healthy bone marrow donors. Sequencing was carried out using PBMCs. This clonotype originated in a man aged 50-60 years in good health and CMV-seropositive. The chain recombines TRBV5-6 with TRBJ1-1; D gene ambiguous. The CDR3: CATQPAGNTEAFF. The CDR3 DNA reads TGTGCCACACAACCTGCTGGGAACACTGAAGCTTTCTTT.